This is a list of T cell receptor beta chains from one sample in a study of cytomegalovirus exposure and HLA in healthy donors. TCRdb keeps only in-frame clones here, not all; method: immunoSEQ multiplex PCR. The sample has roughly 200,000 clones, about three quarters seen once. Source material: PBMCs. The receptor source for this set is a woman aged 25 to 39 in good health and CMV-seropositive. The CDR3 runs from the conserved cysteine through the conserved F or W. Fields, in order: V gene, J gene, CDR3 protein.

TRBV9	TRBJ2-1	CASSIGTRTEQFF
TRBV5-1	TRBJ2-7	CASSLVGGQAVEQYF
TRBV4-3	TRBJ1-1	CASSQVGRGTYVNTEAFF
TRBV27	TRBJ1-1	CASSLGGTRRTLAEAFF
TRBV7-9	TRBJ2-1	CSSSLPSGRINNEQFF
TRBV7-2	TRBJ1-2	CASSLDGGFYGYTF
TRBV25-1	TRBJ1-5	CASSEWGGGNQPQHF
TRBV5-1	TRBJ2-5	CASSQLAGTETQYF
TRBV2	TRBJ2-5	CASTRGGQETQYF
TRBV19	TRBJ1-1	CASSLSTEAFF
TRBV6-1	TRBJ2-3	CASSARTGAFFDVDTQYF
TRBV9	TRBJ1-3	CASSTAAAGNTIYF
TRBV28	TRBJ1-2	CASSLRTGGDGYTF
TRBV7-2	TRBJ2-5	CASSLSFSETQYF
TRBV6-6	TRBJ2-7	CASSYEVAASYEQYF
TRBV10-3	TRBJ2-7	CASGSPGRIAGEQYF
TRBV4-1	TRBJ1-1	CASSPHSAVLNTEAFF
TRBV11-1	TRBJ2-2	CASSLGTGGHGELFF
TRBV7-9	TRBJ1-2	CASSHRQRNYGYTF
TRBV10-3	TRBJ2-1	CAISGNLGQGAHNEQFF
TRBV18	TRBJ1-4	CASSPGRDKALYEKLFF
TRBV5-1	TRBJ1-1	CASSLSQGAHTEAFF
TRBV4-3	TRBJ2-3	CASSQEGASGGTDTQYF
TRBV7-2	TRBJ2-1	CASSSGLAGDDEQFF
TRBV4-3	TRBJ1-6	CASSQDDGSSYNSPLHF
TRBV5-4	TRBJ2-1	CASSLGRGPYNEQFF
TRBV6-1	TRBJ2-7	CASTGGQASSYEQYF
TRBV9	TRBJ1-4	CASSVQGWSEKLFF
TRBV5-1	TRBJ2-5	CASSGGQVTQYF
TRBV4-3	TRBJ2-3	CASSQALAGGSTDTQYF
TRBV6-6	TRBJ2-5	CASSYSFGQETQYF
TRBV9	TRBJ1-3	CASSPGGASGNTIYF
TRBV6-1	TRBJ1-1	CASSDLGGETEAFF
TRBV18	TRBJ2-7	CASSRNYPPYEQYF
TRBV27	TRBJ2-7	CASSPTSGSVYEQYF
TRBV6-4	TRBJ2-1	CASSDSVGGSDEQFF
TRBV7-9	TRBJ2-7	CASSLTGTYEQYF
TRBV5-6	TRBJ2-7	CASSLVEGVGYEQYF
TRBV4-1	TRBJ2-7	CASSPRHRLTYEQYF
TRBV2	TRBJ2-5	CASSTQGDKETQYF
TRBV29-1	TRBJ2-1	CSVYSGTETYNEQFF
TRBV7-2	TRBJ1-5	CASSLLRAQQPQHF
TRBV28	TRBJ2-7	CASRSLAGEGLYEQYF
TRBV6-5	TRBJ2-1	CASSSRDWDYNEQFF
TRBV6-6	TRBJ1-1	CASSRDSYTEAFF
TRBV7-9	TRBJ1-3	CASSFQGTVGNTIYF
TRBV4-2	TRBJ1-2	CASSHPRDGGGYGYTF
TRBV11-2	TRBJ2-3	CASSLDLTSGGITDTQYF
TRBV4-1	TRBJ1-5	CASSREDRGNQPQHF
TRBV19	TRBJ2-3	CASSIQGQLTDTQYF
TRBV5-1	TRBJ2-5	CASSLIGGGDQETQYF
TRBV5-1	TRBJ1-6	CASSLDRASPLHF
TRBV7-2	TRBJ1-4	CASSLVGGRATNEKLFF
TRBV5-1	TRBJ2-1	CASSPRPPDYNEQFF